These T cell receptor beta chains were read from a single sample in a study of regulatory T cells in long-lasting Graves disease. TCRdb re-derived calls from the multiplex PCR reads in MiXCR, one entry per CDR3 protein. Among about 620,000 distinct CDR3 sequences listed, roughly 15% were seen once. These same data were also listed under a study on T cells in Graves' hyperthyroidism and ophthalmopathy.

The source was peripheral blood mononuclear cells (PBMCs), collected at new diagnosis, from a patient treated with antithyroid drugs. The receptors originated from a woman in her thirties with Graves disease. CDR3s include the opening cysteine and the closing phenylalanine or tryptophan. D genes are given only for firm matches. Rows give clone size only sometimes, using once, few, many, or a class for an expanded clone.

J gene | D gene | V gene | clone size | CDR3 protein | CDR3 DNA
TRBJ2-1 | NA | TRBV7-2 | many | CASSFSRAYNEQFF | TGTGCCAGCAGCTTCTCACGGGCCTACAATGAGCAGTTCTTC
TRBJ1-2 | NA | TRBV20-1 | many | CSASPGPTNYGYTF | TGCAGTGCTAGCCCAGGACCTACTAACTATGGCTACACCTTC
TRBJ2-1 | NA | TRBV20-1 | many | CSARGPPRDEQFF | TGCAGTGCACGGGGGCCGCCCCGCGATGAGCAGTTCTTC
TRBJ2-7 | NA | TRBV7-9 | NA | CASSLVWDSTHEQYF | TGTGCCAGCAGCTTAGTGTGGGACTCCACCCACGAGCAGTACTTC
TRBJ2-1 | NA | TRBV28 | many | CASSLPRRGNEQFF | TGTGCCAGCAGTTTACCGCGCCGGGGGAATGAGCAGTTCTTC
TRBJ2-5 | TRBD2 | TRBV4-1 | NA | CASSQEPVGTSQTQYF | TGCGCCAGCAGCCAAGAACCCGTCGGGACTAGTCAGACCCAGTACTTC
TRBJ2-1 | NA | TRBV29-1 | few | CSTRETDNEQFF | TGCAGCACGCGAGAGACAGACAATGAGCAGTTCTTC
TRBJ1-4 | NA | TRBV27 | many | CASRGLGEKLFF | TGTGCCAGCAGGGGGCTCGGTGAAAAACTGTTTTTT
TRBJ2-3 | NA | TRBV6-5 | many | CASSYGSMNTQYF | TGTGCCAGCAGTTACGGCAGTATGAATACGCAGTATTTT
TRBJ2-3 | NA | TRBV7-2 | many | CASSSRRERNTDTQYF | TGTGCCAGCAGCTCCCGGAGGGAGCGCAACACAGATACGCAGTATTTT
TRBJ1-5 | NA | TRBV20-1 | many | CSATWTPNQPQHF | TGCAGTGCTACATGGACACCTAATCAGCCCCAGCATTTT
TRBJ2-7 | TRBD1 | TRBV5-1 | many | CASSSAGTGDPYEQYF | TGCGCCAGCAGCTCGGCCGGGACAGGGGACCCCTACGAGCAGTACTTC
TRBJ2-3 | TRBD2 | TRBV5-1 | many | CASSPSGGINTQYF | TGCGCCAGCAGCCCTAGCGGGGGCATCAATACGCAGTATTTT